This T cell receptor (beta chain) stems from a study of T cell repertoires in cytomegalovirus infection. Study context: Matching HLA type and CMV infection were both indicated by public TCR beta signatures. Broader study findings: The cumulative frequency of public TCR beta families identified carriers of CMV plus the relevant HLA.

The V segment lost 5 bases and the J segment 6 bases; nucleotides outside the gene matches: 10. The CDR3 has 15 residues. Germline V CDR1 and CDR2: SGHTA, FQGNSA. TCRdb ran MiXCR on the reads and lists one entry per CDR3 protein. The table shows 370,000 or so distinct CDR3 sequences, with roughly 36% occurring only once. This clonotype was seen ten or more times. Its target is not known. The sequencing used cultured PBMCs, collected from culture after CMV antigen stimulation. The receptor was derived from a human donor in good health (CMV status not recorded). Some clones in this sample may be carry-over from other donors' samples. The chain combines TRBV7-2 with TRBJ2-3; TRBD2 matches at 8 bases. This CDR3 is CASSLQAGERDTQYF. The CDR3 bases are TGTGCCAGCAGCCTCCAAGCGGGAGAACGGGATACGCAGTATTTT. Full variable domain (remainder filled in from reference TRBV7-2 and TRBJ2-3): GAGVSQSPSNKVTEKGKDVELRCDPISGHTALYWYRQSLGQGLEFLIYFQGNSAPDKSGLPSDRFSAERTGGSVSTLTIQRTQQEDSAVYLCASSLQAGERDTQYFGPGTRLTVL.